This T cell receptor beta chain is drawn from a study of blood T cell repertoires in COVID-19. Study-level background: The United States, Italy and Spain were the sources of the acute and convalescent COVID-19 samples. T cells, B-cell-depleted T cells, or PBMCs provided the cDNA or gDNA that served as material.

Original data processing: Nucleated cell counts were estimated from reference gene primer amplification. Generated by immunoSEQ multiplex PCR, the TCRdb table keeps only in-frame clones and is missing some. V and J calls plus clone size are reproduced from that table; the DNA served to infer D and trimming. The sample records a few hundred thousand clones, 80% to 90% being singletons. V was clipped by 8 bases and J by 1 base, with 5 bases between them. This CDR3 comprises 11 residues. Germline CDR1 is ENHRY and CDR2 is SYGVKD. The specimen was PBMCs or T cells enriched from blood (not recorded which). This sequence originates from a woman younger than 35 who had recovered from COVID-19. V gene TRBV10-3 combines with J gene TRBJ1-1; the D is unclear. The CDR3 DNA reads TGTGCCATCCAACAGAACACTGAAGCTTTCTTT. Protein: CAIQQNTEAFF.